This T cell receptor beta chain originates from a study of CD8 T cells in Susac syndrome (dated by TCRdb to the late 2010s). For the study in its entirety: The study used repertoire sequencing to test whether antigen drove CD8+ T cell activation and differentiation in Susac syndrome.

CDR1 MNHEY and CDR2 SMNVEV are derived from the germline V gene (reference sequence). Here V drops 6 bases and J drops 7 bases, and the junction holds 12 bases not matched to any gene. From cysteine to phenylalanine, the CDR3 is 15 amino acids long. Only the CDR3 portion is preserved as DNA: 45 bases, with reading frame beginning at the first base. RNA was extracted using the RNeasy kit, and 0.5 to 1 microgram was reverse transcribed with random hexamers. TCR beta CDR3 regions were amplified with the immunoSEQ multiplex PCR assay covering 54 Vbeta and 13 Jbeta segments. PCR amplification bias was corrected using a synthetic template baseline for primer optimization and computational correction. As for the authors' bioinformatics: Only productive sequences were kept, with reads annotated to V, D and J genes according to IMGT and analyzed in immunoSEQ Analyzer. To calculate clonality, Shannon entropy was normalized by log2 of the number of productive unique sequences and then subtracted from one. For each patient and control, public and private clones were evaluated among the 100 most prevalent clones. Clones were defined as Susac-specific if absent from the healthy and MS cohorts, from around 1,000 published viral clones and from other ImmuneACCESS disease sequences. Clones were called with MiXCR by TCRdb after fastp trimmed the public reads at Q25, and only in-frame beta chains were retained. Entries are consolidated by CDR3 protein sequence, retaining the most common genes and DNA. It is TCRdb's table, rather than the study itself, that gives the V and J calls and clone size. This sample holds over 200,000 distinct CDR3 sequences; approximately 95% were observed only once. The ten biggest clones cover approximately 0.075% of the sample.

High-throughput TCR beta sequencing profiled peripheral blood CD8+ and CD4+ T cells from healthy donors, Susac syndrome patients and multiple sclerosis patients. Treatment-naive patients with stable or active relapsing-remitting disease fulfilling revised McDonald criteria were used as multiple sclerosis controls. Bulk CD8+ and CD4+ T cells were purified magnetically by negative isolation, whereas CD8+ TEMRA cells were enriched by FACS. Blood was collected in EDTA tubes and processed within 24 hours, with PBMCs isolated through density gradient centrifugation. PBMCs intended for TCR sequencing were cryopreserved in liquid nitrogen and were subsequently thawed in a 37 degrees C water bath. The sorted or isolated CD4+, CD8+ and CD8+ TEMRA cells had a purity of 90% or higher. Study-wide findings and limitations: The TCR sequencing and HLA analysis was acknowledged to have included a relatively small number of individuals.

Regarding this clonotype: This receptor's antigen is unknown. No clone much larger than this one lies a single base away; base qualities are absent.

This TCR came from a human donor with multiple sclerosis. The sequence joins TRBV27 to TRBJ1-1; 9 bases in the junction line up with TRBD1. Sequenced material: CD4+ T cells from PBMCs. DNA sequence: TGTGCCAGCAGGGACCCCCGGTGGACAGGGGTTGAAGCTTTCTTT. This sequence encodes CASRDPRWTGVEAFF.